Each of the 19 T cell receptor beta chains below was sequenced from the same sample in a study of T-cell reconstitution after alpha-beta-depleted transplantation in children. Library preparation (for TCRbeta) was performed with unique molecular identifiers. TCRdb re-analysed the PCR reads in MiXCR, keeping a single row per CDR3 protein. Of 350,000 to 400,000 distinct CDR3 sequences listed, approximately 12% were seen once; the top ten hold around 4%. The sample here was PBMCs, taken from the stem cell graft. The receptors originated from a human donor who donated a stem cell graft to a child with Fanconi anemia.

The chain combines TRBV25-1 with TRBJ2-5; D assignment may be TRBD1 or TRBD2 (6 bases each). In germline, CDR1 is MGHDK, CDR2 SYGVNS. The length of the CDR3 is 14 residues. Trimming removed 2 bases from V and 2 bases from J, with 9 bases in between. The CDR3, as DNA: TGTGCCAGCAGTGAAACGGGGGCTCAAGAGACCCAGTACTTC. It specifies CASSETGAQETQYF.

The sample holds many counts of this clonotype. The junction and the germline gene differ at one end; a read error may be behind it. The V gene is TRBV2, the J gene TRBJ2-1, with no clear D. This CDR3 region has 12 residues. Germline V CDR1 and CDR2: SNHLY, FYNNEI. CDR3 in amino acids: CASSIKEVSCCF. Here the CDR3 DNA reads TGTGCCAGCAGTATAAAAGAGGTTTCTTGTTGCTTC.

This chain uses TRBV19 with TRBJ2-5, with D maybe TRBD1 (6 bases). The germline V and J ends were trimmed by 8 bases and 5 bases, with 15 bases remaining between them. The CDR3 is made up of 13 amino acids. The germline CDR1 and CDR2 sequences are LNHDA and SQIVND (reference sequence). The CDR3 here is CASGSTGGETQYF. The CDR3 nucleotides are TGTGCCAGTGGATCGACAGGCGGGGAGACCCAGTACTTC.

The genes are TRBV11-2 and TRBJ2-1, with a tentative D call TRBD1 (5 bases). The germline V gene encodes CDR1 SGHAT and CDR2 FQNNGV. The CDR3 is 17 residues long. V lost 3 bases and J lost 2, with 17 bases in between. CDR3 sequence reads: CASSFLRGTNAYNEQFF. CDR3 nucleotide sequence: TGTGCCAGCAGCTTCCTTAGGGGTACAAACGCCTACAATGAGCAGTTCTTC. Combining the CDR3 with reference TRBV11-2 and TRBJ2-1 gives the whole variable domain EAGVAQSPRYKIIEKRQSVAFWCNPISGHATLYWYQQILGQGPKLLIQFQNNGVVDDSQLPKDRFSAERLKGVDSTLKIQPAKLEDSAVYLCASSFLRGTNAYNEQFFGPGTRLTVL.

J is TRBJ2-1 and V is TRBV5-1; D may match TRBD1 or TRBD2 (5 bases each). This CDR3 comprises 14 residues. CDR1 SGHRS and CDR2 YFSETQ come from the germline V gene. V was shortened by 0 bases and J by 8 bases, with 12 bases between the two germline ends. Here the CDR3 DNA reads TGCGCCAGCAGCTTGGGAGGGGTGGGAGATGAGCAGTTCTTC. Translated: CASSLGGVGDEQFF.

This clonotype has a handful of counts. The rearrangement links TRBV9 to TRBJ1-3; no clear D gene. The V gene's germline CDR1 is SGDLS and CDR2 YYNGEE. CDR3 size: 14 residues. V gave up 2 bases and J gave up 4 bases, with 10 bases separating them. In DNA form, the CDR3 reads TGTGCCAGCAGCGTTCGAGGAACGGGAAACACCATATATTTT. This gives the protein CASSVRGTGNTIYF.

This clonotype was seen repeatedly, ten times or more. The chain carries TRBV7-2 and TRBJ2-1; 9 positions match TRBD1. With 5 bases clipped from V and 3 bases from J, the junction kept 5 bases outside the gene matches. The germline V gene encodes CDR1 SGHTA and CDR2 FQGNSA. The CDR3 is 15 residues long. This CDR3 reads CASSLDRGYYNEQFF. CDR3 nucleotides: TGTGCCAGCAGCCTGGACAGGGGTTACTACAATGAGCAGTTCTTC.

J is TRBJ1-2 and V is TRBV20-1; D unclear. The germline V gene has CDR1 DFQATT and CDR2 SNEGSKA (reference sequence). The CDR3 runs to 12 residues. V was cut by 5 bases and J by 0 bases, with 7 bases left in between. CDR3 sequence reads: CSAQFANYGYTF. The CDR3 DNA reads TGCAGTGCTCAGTTTGCTAACTATGGCTACACCTTC.

This chain's CDR3 is CASSIGAQPTDTQYF. The DNA of the CDR3 is TGTGCCAGTAGTATAGGAGCGCAGCCCACAGATACGCAGTATTTT. The V and J genes are TRBV19 and TRBJ2-3, with D uncertain. CDR3 length: 15 residues. The V and J ends lost 1 base and 2 bases respectively, with 10 bases between them. Germline CDR1 and CDR2: LNHDA and SQIVND (reference sequence).

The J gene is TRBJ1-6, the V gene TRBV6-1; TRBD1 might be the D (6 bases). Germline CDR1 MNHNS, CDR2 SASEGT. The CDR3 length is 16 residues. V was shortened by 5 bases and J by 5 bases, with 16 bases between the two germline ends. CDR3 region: CASSQDGGLHNSPLHF. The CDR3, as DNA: TGTGCCAGCAGTCAGGATGGGGGGCTCCATAATTCACCCCTCCACTTT.

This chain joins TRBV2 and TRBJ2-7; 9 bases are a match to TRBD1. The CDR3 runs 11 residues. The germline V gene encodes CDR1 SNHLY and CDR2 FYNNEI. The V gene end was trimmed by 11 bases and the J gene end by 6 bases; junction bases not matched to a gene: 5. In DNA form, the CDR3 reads TGTGCCGGGGGGACAGGGACCGAGCAGTACTTC. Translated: CAGGTGTEQYF.

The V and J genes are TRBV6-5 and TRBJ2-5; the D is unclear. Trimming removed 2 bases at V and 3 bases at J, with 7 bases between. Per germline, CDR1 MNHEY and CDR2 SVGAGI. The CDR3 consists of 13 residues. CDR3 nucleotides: TGTGCCAGCAGTTACATGGCTGAAGAGACCCAGTACTTC. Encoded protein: CASSYMAEETQYF.

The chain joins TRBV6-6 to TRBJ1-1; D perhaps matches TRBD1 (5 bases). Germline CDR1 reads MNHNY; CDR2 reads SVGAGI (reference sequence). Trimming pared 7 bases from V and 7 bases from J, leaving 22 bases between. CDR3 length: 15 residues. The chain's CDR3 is CASTRWQGAQGEAFF. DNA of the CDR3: TGTGCCAGCACACGATGGCAGGGAGCTCAAGGTGAAGCTTTCTTT.

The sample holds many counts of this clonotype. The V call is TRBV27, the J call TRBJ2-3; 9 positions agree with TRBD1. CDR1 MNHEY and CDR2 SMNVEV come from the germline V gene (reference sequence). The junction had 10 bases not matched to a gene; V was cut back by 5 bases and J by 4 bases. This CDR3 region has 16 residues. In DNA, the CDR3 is TGTGCCAGCAGTCCCTTTGGGACAGGGACACCAGATACGCAGTATTTT. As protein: CASSPFGTGTPDTQYF.

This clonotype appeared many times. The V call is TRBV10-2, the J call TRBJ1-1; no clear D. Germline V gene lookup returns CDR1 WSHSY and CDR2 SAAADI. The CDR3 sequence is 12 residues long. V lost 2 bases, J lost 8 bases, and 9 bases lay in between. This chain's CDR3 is CASSEAPREAFF. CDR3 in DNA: TGCGCCAGCAGTGAGGCCCCGAGGGAAGCTTTCTTT.

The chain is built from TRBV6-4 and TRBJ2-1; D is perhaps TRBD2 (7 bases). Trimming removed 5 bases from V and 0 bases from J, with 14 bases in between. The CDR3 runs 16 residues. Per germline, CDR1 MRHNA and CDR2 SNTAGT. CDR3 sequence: CASSRKRGASYNEQFF. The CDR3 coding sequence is TGTGCCAGCAGTCGGAAACGGGGGGCCTCCTACAATGAGCAGTTCTTC.

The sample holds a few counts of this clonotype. The CDR3 loop reads CASSLNGIVGEAFF. The CDR3 DNA is TGTGCCAGCAGCTTAAACGGAATAGTAGGTGAAGCTTTCTTT. The gene calls are TRBV7-9 and TRBJ1-1; D is unresolved. The V end lost 2 bases, the J end lost 7 bases, and 14 bases lay between the germline ends. The CDR3 contains 14 residues. The germline gives CDR1 SEHNR, CDR2 FQNEAQ (reference sequence).

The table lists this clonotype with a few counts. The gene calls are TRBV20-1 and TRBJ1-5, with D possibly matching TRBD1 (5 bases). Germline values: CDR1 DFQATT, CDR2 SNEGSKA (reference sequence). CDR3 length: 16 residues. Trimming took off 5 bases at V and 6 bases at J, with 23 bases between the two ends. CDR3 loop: CSALHRGGLMVQPQHF. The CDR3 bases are TGCAGTGCTCTCCATCGGGGGGGGTTGATGGTTCAGCCCCAGCATTTT.

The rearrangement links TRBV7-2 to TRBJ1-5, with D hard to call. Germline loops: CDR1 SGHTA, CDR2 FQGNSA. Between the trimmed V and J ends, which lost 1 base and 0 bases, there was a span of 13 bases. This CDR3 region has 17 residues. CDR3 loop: CASSLGVSYYSNQPQHF. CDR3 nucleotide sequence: TGTGCCAGCAGCTTAGGGGTTAGCTATTATAGCAATCAGCCCCAGCATTTT.